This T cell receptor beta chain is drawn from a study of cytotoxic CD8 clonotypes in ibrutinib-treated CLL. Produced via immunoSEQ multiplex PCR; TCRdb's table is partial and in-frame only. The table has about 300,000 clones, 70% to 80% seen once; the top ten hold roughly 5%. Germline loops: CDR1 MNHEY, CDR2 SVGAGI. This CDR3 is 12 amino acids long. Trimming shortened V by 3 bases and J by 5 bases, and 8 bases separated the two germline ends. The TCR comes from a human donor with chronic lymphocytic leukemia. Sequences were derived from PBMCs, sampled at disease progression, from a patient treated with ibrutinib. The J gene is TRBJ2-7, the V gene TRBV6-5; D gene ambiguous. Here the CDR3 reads CASSYGGNEQYF. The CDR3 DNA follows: TGTGCCAGCAGTTATGGCGGAAACGAGCAGTACTTC.